Sequencing of this T cell receptor beta chain was carried out in a study of T cell responses to AZD1222 COVID-19 vaccine. Generated by immunoSEQ multiplex PCR, the TCRdb table keeps only in-frame clones and is missing some. This sample yields some 150,000 clones, of which 80% to 95% are seen a single time; around 0.9% belongs to the top ten. On this clone: Antigen: not known.

Germline V gene sequence: CDR1 MNHEY, CDR2 SVGAGI. Trimming pared 6 bases from V and 8 bases from J, leaving 17 bases between. The CDR3 loop spans 14 amino acids. Overall study results and limits: Targeting of unmutated variant regions was reportedly seen in nearly half of spike-specific TCRs. Mostly white British, mostly female donors; authors suggested clonal diversity may be underestimated. Repertoires were obtained solely post-peak T cell response.

The chain couples TRBV6-5 to TRBJ2-1; D may be TRBD2 (6 bases). The input for sequencing was peripheral blood, taken on day 0 of MenACWY control vaccination. The receptor comes from an adult in good health. In DNA form, the CDR3 reads TGTGCCAGCAGCCGGGACTCTTATACTGATGAGCAGTTCTTC. Amino acids: CASSRDSYTDEQFF.